The 26 T cell receptor beta chains below all came from one sample that was sequenced in a study of CD8+ T cells in alopecia areata (dated by TCRdb to the late 2010s). In light of the paper, this sample's time point label describes: around 24 weeks on oral tofacitinib. In the paper's terms, the treatment or condition label means: oral pan-JAK inhibitor, 5-10 mg twice daily. The library was prepared using the immunoSEQ multiplex PCR assay. RNA was extracted from all samples and reverse transcribed into cDNA, which served as template for TCR sequencing. TCRdb's version of the immuneACCESS table is confined to in-frame rearrangements and falls short of the full clone set. An unresolved V gene accounts for under half of the shortfall where checked; the remainder is of unknown origin. This sample gives around 200,000 clones in total; roughly 64% of them show up just once. Jointly, the top ten make up around 13% of the sample.

The specimen comprised CD8+ T cells sorted from blood, sampled at week 24, from a patient treated with tofacitinib. The receptors shown here come from a human donor with alopecia areata.

The CDR3 loop is CASSHGQPYEQYF. The CDR3 coding sequence is TGTGCCAGCAGCCATGGACAACCCTACGAGCAGTACTTC. V gene TRBV7-9 combines with J gene TRBJ2-7; maybe TRBD1 (5 bases). With 5 bases removed from V and 2 bases from J, the gap between germline ends came to 10 bases. This CDR3 is 13 amino acids long. The V gene's germline CDR1 is SEHNR and CDR2 FQNEAQ (reference sequence).

The J gene is TRBJ1-2, the V gene TRBV6-5; D ambiguous. This CDR3 region has 13 residues. Germline V gene sequence: CDR1 MNHEY, CDR2 SVGAGI. V shed 4 bases and J shed 3 bases, with 9 bases lying between them. CDR3 nucleotides: TGTGCCAGCAGTTCCACAACACACTATGGCTACACCTTC. It yields the protein CASSSTTHYGYTF.

The rearrangement joins TRBV5-5 to TRBJ2-6, with D possibly TRBD2 on 6 matching bases. The CDR3 runs to 19 residues. CDR1 is SGHKS, CDR2 YYEKEE, per germline (reference sequence). Trimming left V 5 bases short and J 0 bases short, with 21 bases between. In DNA form, the CDR3 reads TGTGCCAGCAGTTTAGGGCAGCCGGGGGAAGGCTCTGGGGCCAACGTCCTGACTTTC. It is translated as CASSLGQPGEGSGANVLTF.

The rearrangement uses TRBV7-8 and TRBJ2-3, with D possibly matching TRBD1 (6 bases). The CDR3 length is 17 residues. The V gene lost 1 base and the J gene lost 1 base, with 15 bases spanning the gap. Germline lookup yields CDR1 SGHVS and CDR2 FQNEAQ. The CDR3 spells CASSLVGGQSGTDTQYF. Written as DNA, the CDR3 is TGTGCCAGCAGCTTAGTTGGGGGCCAAAGCGGCACAGATACGCAGTATTTT. Using reference TRBV7-8 and TRBJ2-3 for the parts outside the CDR3, the full variable domain is GAGVSQSPRYKVAKRGQDVALRCDPISGHVSLFWYQQALGQGPEFLTYFQNEAQLDKSGLPSDRFFAERPEGSVSTLKIQRTQQEDSAVYLCASSLVGGQSGTDTQYFGPGTRLTVL.

This clone has just a few counts. This chain uses TRBV12-5 with TRBJ2-1, with 7 bases aligning to TRBD1. CDR1 is LGHNT and CDR2 is FRNRAP in the germline V gene. Trimming removed 6 bases from V and 7 bases from J; junction bases left unmatched: 9. CDR3 size: 14 residues. The CDR3 DNA reads as TGTGCTAGTGGCGCAATTAAACAGGGGAATGAGCAGTTCTTC. Protein: CASGAIKQGNEQFF.

This clone was counted only a few times. The rearrangement joins TRBV2 to TRBJ2-7; the match to TRBD1 covers 7 bases. This CDR3 has 13 amino acids. Germline lookup yields CDR1 SNHLY and CDR2 FYNNEI. With V trimmed by 10 bases and J by 0 bases, 6 bases remained unmatched. CDR3 loop: CATQGLNSYEQYF. Here the CDR3 DNA reads TGTGCCACACAGGGGCTGAACTCCTACGAGCAGTACTTC.

This chain links TRBV30 with TRBJ2-3, with 16 bases that match TRBD2. This CDR3 is built from 17 residues. J was trimmed by 1 base and V by 4 bases; bases with no gene match: 5. CDR1 and CDR2 from the germline V gene are GTSNPN and SVGIG (reference sequence). The chain's CDR3 is CAWTGTSGGAGTDTQYF. The CDR3 coding sequence is TGTGCCTGGACCGGGACTAGCGGGGGGGCTGGCACAGATACGCAGTATTTT.

The chain has TRBV29-1 and TRBJ2-7; D unclear. Germline loops: CDR1 SQVTM, CDR2 ANQGSEA. The V end lost 6 bases, the J end lost 0 bases, and 12 bases lay between the germline ends. This CDR3 has 13 residues. The CDR3 coding sequence is TGCAGCGTACAACTGGCCGCCTCCTACGAGCAGTACTTC. Translating it yields CSVQLAASYEQYF.

This clone appeared a few times. The chain carries TRBV7-9 and TRBJ2-7; perhaps D is TRBD1 or TRBD2 (6 bases each). Trimming removed 8 bases from V and 4 bases from J, with 18 bases in between. CDR3 size: 14 residues. Per germline, CDR1 SEHNR and CDR2 FQNEAQ (reference sequence). The CDR3 spells CASQSPRGEYEQYF. The CDR3 DNA follows: TGTGCCAGCCAATCGCCTAGGGGGGAGTACGAGCAGTACTTC.

This clone was observed a few times. The chain recombines TRBV29-1 with TRBJ2-1; 8 bases line up with TRBD1. The germline V gene has CDR1 SQVTM and CDR2 ANQGSEA. The junction had 5 bases not matched to a gene; V was cut back by 1 base and J by 6 bases. The CDR3 totals 14 residues. The CDR3: CSVEGLTGGNEQFF. Written as DNA, the CDR3 is TGCAGCGTTGAAGGGTTAACAGGGGGCAATGAGCAGTTCTTC.

The count of this clone is one. This chain connects TRBV2 to TRBJ1-3; D remains unclear. The CDR3 contains 12 residues. V was pared by 4 bases and J by 3 bases, with 4 bases between. In germline, CDR1 is SNHLY, CDR2 FYNNEI. Here the CDR3 DNA reads TGTGCCAGCAGTGGTGTTGGAAACACCATATATTTT. It encodes CASSGVGNTIYF.

This clone was seen a single time. The J gene is TRBJ2-2, the V gene TRBV5-1; unclear D gene. The CDR3 spans 14 residues. V gave up 1 base and J gave up 6 bases, with 10 bases separating them. CDR1 and CDR2 from the germline V gene are SGHRS and YFSETQ. The CDR3 protein is CASSLSQFPGELFF. In DNA form, the CDR3 reads TGCGCCAGCAGCTTGTCGCAGTTCCCCGGGGAGCTGTTTTTT.

The chain recombines TRBV4-1 with TRBJ1-5; 7 bases align to TRBD1. With V trimmed by 3 bases and J by 4 bases, 3 bases remained unmatched. The length of the CDR3 is 14 residues. Looked up from germline, CDR1 is MGHRA and CDR2 is YSYEKL. In DNA, the CDR3 is TGCGCCAGCAGCCACGGACAGGATAATCAGCCCCAGCATTTT. Its translation is CASSHGQDNQPQHF.

V is TRBV5-6 and J is TRBJ1-2; D may be TRBD1 (6 bases). CDR1 and CDR2 from the germline V gene are SGHDT and YYEEEE. The CDR3 runs to 17 residues. V lost 0 bases and J lost 2, with 17 bases in between. In nucleotides, the CDR3 is TGTGCCAGCAGCTTGGCCTTCTCCATACAGGGCAACTATGGCTACACCTTC. Protein sequence: CASSLAFSIQGNYGYTF.

The chain links TRBV7-9 to TRBJ2-4; no clear D. Trimming shortened V by 3 bases and J by 5 bases, and 14 bases separated the two germline ends. Germline V lookup: CDR1 SEHNR, CDR2 FQNEAQ (reference sequence). There are 15 residues in the CDR3. The CDR3 DNA reads as TGTGCCAGCAGCTTCTCATCGGACCGTGAAAACATTCAGTACTTC. Its protein is CASSFSSDRENIQYF.

The chain combines TRBV7-9 with TRBJ2-7; D may be TRBD2 (6 bases). Germline V gene lookup returns CDR1 SEHNR and CDR2 FQNEAQ (reference sequence). V lost 5 bases and J lost 4, with 21 bases in between. The CDR3 has 16 amino acids. As DNA, the CDR3 is TGTGCCAGCAGCGAGGCCGAAACGCGGGGCCGGTACGAGCAGTACTTC. It encodes CASSEAETRGRYEQYF.

V and J are TRBV29-1 and TRBJ1-4; D might be TRBD1 (5 bases). Per the germline V gene, CDR1 is SQVTM and CDR2 is ANQGSEA. The CDR3 contains 15 residues. The V end lost 7 bases, the J end lost 3 bases, and 18 bases lay between the germline ends. Here the CDR3 DNA reads TGCAGCGCAAGACAGTGGCGGGGGTCTAATGAAAAACTGTTTTTT. Its translation: CSARQWRGSNEKLFF.

The chain employs TRBV29-1 and TRBJ1-1; TRBD1 aligns across 11 bases. This CDR3 has 14 residues. The germline gives CDR1 SQVTM, CDR2 ANQGSEA. J was trimmed by 6 bases and V by 2 bases; bases with no gene match: 5. The CDR3 is CSVEPGQGAPEAFF. The CDR3 DNA is TGCAGCGTTGAACCCGGACAGGGGGCTCCTGAAGCTTTCTTT.

The V and J genes are TRBV4-1 and TRBJ1-3; D unclear. The CDR3 totals 14 residues. With 1 base removed from V and 6 bases from J, the gap between germline ends came to 10 bases. Germline lookup yields CDR1 MGHRA and CDR2 YSYEKL. The CDR3 loop reads CASSQVDVSNTIYF. DNA of the CDR3: TGCGCCAGCAGCCAAGTCGATGTTTCAAACACCATATATTTT.

This rearrangement joins TRBV27 to TRBJ2-5; tentatively, D is TRBD1 (6 bases). This CDR3 contains 14 residues. Trimming removed 6 bases at V and 4 bases at J, with 15 bases between. The germline CDR1 and CDR2 sequences are MNHEY and SMNVEV (reference sequence). CDR3: CASRSKGVRETQYF. In DNA, the CDR3 is TGTGCCAGCAGGTCTAAGGGGGTGAGAGAGACCCAGTACTTC.

V is TRBV30 and J is TRBJ2-2; D possibly matches TRBD1 or TRBD2 (6 bases each). Germline V gene lookup returns CDR1 GTSNPN and CDR2 SVGIG (reference sequence). The V and J ends lost 1 base and 2 bases respectively, with 8 bases between them. The CDR3 spans 14 residues. The CDR3 nucleotides are TGTGCCTGGAGTGGGGGGGCCAACACCGGGGAGCTGTTTTTT. Residues: CAWSGGANTGELFF.

This clone was seen just once. A read error may account for a junction end that differs from germline. The chain is built from TRBV2 and TRBJ1-2; 9 bases map to TRBD1. CDR3 length: 15 residues. CDR1 SNHLY and CDR2 FYNNEI come from the germline V gene. The CDR3 sequence: CASREDRGRIYGYTF. The DNA for the CDR3 is TGTGCCAGCAGGGAAGACAGGGGGAGGATCTATGGCTACACCTTC.

The gene calls are TRBV14 and TRBJ1-4; no clear D gene. Germline V lookup: CDR1 SGHDN, CDR2 FVKESK. Trimming removed 1 base at V and 7 bases at J, with 13 bases between. This CDR3 has 15 residues. CDR3 sequence: CASSQGTRRSEKLFF. CDR3 sequence (DNA): TGTGCCAGCAGCCAAGGCACCCGGCGGAGTGAAAAACTGTTTTTT. Full variable domain (rest looked up from reference TRBV14 and TRBJ1-4): EAGVTQFPSHSVIEKGQTVTLRCDPISGHDNLYWYRRVMGKEIKFLLHFVKESKQDESGMPNNRFLAERTGGTYSTLKVQPAELEDSGVYFCASSQGTRRSEKLFFGSGTQLSVL.

This clone was detected once. V gene TRBV5-1 combines with J gene TRBJ2-5, with 8 bases identical to TRBD2. The V and J ends lost 0 bases and 5 bases, in that order; junction bases with no gene match: 12. This CDR3 comprises 17 residues. CDR1 is SGHRS, CDR2 YFSETQ, per germline. CDR3 region: CASSLVLSGASRETQYF. In DNA form, the CDR3 reads TGCGCCAGCAGCTTGGTGCTTAGCGGGGCTAGTCGGGAGACCCAGTACTTC. The full variable domain, in which reference TRBV5-1 and TRBJ2-5 provide the parts outside the CDR3, is KAGVTQTPRYLIKTRGQQVTLSCSPISGHRSVSWYQQTPGQGLQFLFEYFSETQRNKGNFPGRFSGRQFSNSRSEMNVSTLELGDSALYLCASSLVLSGASRETQYFGPGTRLLVL.

This chain connects TRBV13 to TRBJ1-2; D unresolved. The CDR3 has 13 residues. Deletions cut 0 bases from V and 5 bases from J, with 7 bases between. Germline loops: CDR1 PRHDT, CDR2 FYEKMQ (reference sequence). The CDR3 is CASSLGRGYGYTF. CDR3 sequence (DNA): TGTGCCAGCAGCTTAGGCCGGGGATATGGCTACACCTTC.

The CDR3 sequence: CASRLETQYF. The CDR3 nucleotides are TGTGCCAGCAGACTAGAGACCCAGTACTTC. V and J are TRBV2 and TRBJ2-5; D is ambiguous. Per the germline V gene, CDR1 is SNHLY and CDR2 is FYNNEI. The CDR3 consists of 10 residues. Trimming cost V 6 bases and J 4 bases, with 3 bases left between them.